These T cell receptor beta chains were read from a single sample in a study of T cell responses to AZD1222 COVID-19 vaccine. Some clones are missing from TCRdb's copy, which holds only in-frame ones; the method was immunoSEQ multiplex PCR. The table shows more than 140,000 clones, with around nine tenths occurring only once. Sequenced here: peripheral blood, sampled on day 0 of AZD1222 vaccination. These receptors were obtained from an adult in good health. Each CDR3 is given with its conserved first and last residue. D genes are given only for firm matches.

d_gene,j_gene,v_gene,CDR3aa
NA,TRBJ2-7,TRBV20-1,CSARNPYEQYF
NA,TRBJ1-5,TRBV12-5,CASGLVNPRGGRGNQPQHF
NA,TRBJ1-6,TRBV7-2,CASSPWGGADYSPLHF
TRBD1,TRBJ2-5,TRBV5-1,CASSDPGQGAETQYF
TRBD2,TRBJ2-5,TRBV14,CASSQGLAAWQETQYF
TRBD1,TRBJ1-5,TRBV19,CASRGQGGFGNQPQHF
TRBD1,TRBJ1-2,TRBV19,CASSIQTGNYGYTF
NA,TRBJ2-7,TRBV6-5,CASSYSPPPLGYEQYF
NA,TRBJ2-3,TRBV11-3,CASSLGAPPQYF
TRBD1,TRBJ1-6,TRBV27,CASSLETGTERLSPLHF
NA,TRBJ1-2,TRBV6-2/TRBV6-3,CASSSPLSRGYGYTF
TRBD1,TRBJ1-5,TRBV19,CASSGLDRWGNQPQHF
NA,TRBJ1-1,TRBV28,CASSLRRFRPEAFF
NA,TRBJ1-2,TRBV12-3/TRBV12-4,CASSLWLQSYTF
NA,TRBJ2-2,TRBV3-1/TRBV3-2,CASSQGVGVGELFF
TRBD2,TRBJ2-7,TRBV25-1,CASSGPSGYEQYF
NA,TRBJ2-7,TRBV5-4,CASSPTGRNEQYF
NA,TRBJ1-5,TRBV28,CASEYGNQPQHF
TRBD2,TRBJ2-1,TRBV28,CASSSLSAVLSGISYNEQFF
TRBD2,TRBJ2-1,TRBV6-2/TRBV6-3,CASSWGLAGYDEQFF
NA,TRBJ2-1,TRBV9,CASSVVAGSSYNEQFF
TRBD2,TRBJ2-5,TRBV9,CASSESGTSLETQYF
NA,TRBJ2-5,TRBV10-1,CASSATPLETQYF
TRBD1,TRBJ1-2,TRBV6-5,CASSFGTAYGYTF
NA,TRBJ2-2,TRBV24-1,CATSYTGELFF
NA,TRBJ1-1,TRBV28,CASSLVGASNTEAFF
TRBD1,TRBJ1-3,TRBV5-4,CASSPGQGFGNTIYF
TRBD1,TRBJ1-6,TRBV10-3,CAISESSTGVYNSPLHF